The T cell receptor (beta chain) described here comes from a study of cytomegalovirus exposure and HLA in healthy donors (TCRdb year 2017). The study in broad terms: According to an earlier analysis of several hundred of the donors, 150 million to 200 million T cells yielded roughly 100 million unique TCR beta sequences and about 300 Gb of sequence data. Along with the roughly 670-subject first cohort, a separate validation cohort of some 130 different subjects was used. Approximately 300 gigabases of sequencing data and approximately 92 million unique TCR sequences made up an early release that covered several hundred HLA-typed donors. A later analysis re-analyzed previously published TCR beta repertoires from 550 to 700 donors and added high-resolution HLA genotyping to study TCR occurrence patterns. The study was designed to test whether signatures of past pathogen exposure could be identified by cataloging public T cell receptors. An earlier analysis of around 640 of the donors used high-throughput TCR beta sequencing to judge whether each TCR beta V gene segment behaved as functional or pseudogenic. In a later genetic analysis, genome-wide SNP genotypes for about three fifths of the roughly 670 donors were used, and that subset was treated as a discovery cohort. Using immunosequencing, the study profiled T cell repertoires from 500 to 800 subjects and related those repertoires to cytomegalovirus serostatus. Among several hundred genotyped donors of the cohort, an average of roughly 230,000 unique TCR beta nucleotide sequences was sequenced per donor, of which about 19% were non-productive. Class I and class II HLA loci were covered by the typing at four-digit resolution. Every discovery cohort repertoire had been produced on one sequencing platform. High-throughput TCR immunosequencing, statistical association of individual TCRs with disease status, and machine learning were combined to predict cytomegalovirus infection status. About five DR-DQ haplotypes were treated as single units for association and clustering because of strong linkage in the cohort. Donor age, sex, ethnicity and CMV serostatus were collected together with the repertoire data. Typing coverage varied by locus: 629-630 donors for A, B, C, DRB1 and DQB1; about 520 for DQA1; more than 600 for DPA1; roughly 450 for DPB1. The genetic ancestry cluster associated with self-reported Caucasian donors included about 84% of the approximately 430 genotyped donors. Rather than drawing on any new phenotypic data, the later analysis identified candidate immune exposures from TCR beta sequences and the way those sequences occurred across donors.

Results and caveats for the whole study, not just this receptor: The presence/absence analyses assumed that sequencing depth was roughly uniform across donors, and that assumption may not be true. Across donors, most TCR sequences were observed very rarely, whereas some public TCRs were present in many individuals. Because the 87-base-pair reads could not distinguish some IMGT-functional V segments, including TRBV6-2 and TRBV6-3, those segments were excluded. Assigning TCR associations to individual alleles was difficult when HLA alleles, especially DR and DQ, strongly co-occurred. In an earlier analysis of some 640 of the donors, most TCR beta V segments were observed in productive rearrangements about 90% or about 30% of the time, broadly matching IMGT annotations. An association between a missense DCLRE1C variant and V-gene and J-gene trimming of TCR beta chains was found in a later genetic analysis and replicated in an independent cohort. In a later analysis, TCR association rates were found to vary across HLA loci, with the most associated TCRs seen for DRB1 alleles and the fewest for HLA-C alleles. A later analysis found that HLA-associated TCR beta chains were more clonally expanded and had lower generation probabilities than equally common non-associated chains. HLA typing was unavailable for some donors at each locus, so association tests used only the typed subset. A few of the identified cytomegalovirus-associated TCR beta chains were confirmed in vitro to be specific for cytomegalovirus antigens. The study gave a list of over 150 TCR beta chains associated with cytomegalovirus. A later genetic analysis reported fewer N-insertions in productive TCRs among donors in an Asian-associated ancestry cluster than the roughly 670-donor mean. A further reported finding was that TCR beta sequences accurately predicted the HLA-A and HLA-B alleles for most subjects in the first cohort. Only TCR beta chains were sequenced in this cohort, and the absence of alpha or paired-chain data limited detectable features. The sequencing pipeline was judged likely to have produced a cluster of highly shared sequence variants as a technical artifact. Some 16 rarely observed V segments, including chromosome 9 orphons, were excluded from the earlier analysis of some 590 of the donors because counts were too low. Linkage disequilibrium might explain the correlated functional status among segregating V segments, but an unknown experimental factor could not be ruled out. For the cohort, immune exposure information was limited to CMV serostatus. Several of the top co-occurrence clusters appeared to be linked to parvovirus B19, influenza, CMV and Epstein-Barr virus, according to a later analysis. In a later analysis, most CMV-associated TCR beta chains were found to appear HLA-restricted, with HLA associations seemingly driven largely by CMV exposure. The authors suggested that the approach could potentially be generalized to other disease states and immunological phenotypes. Specific HLA alleles were associated with 16,951 TCR beta sequences at a false discovery rate of 0.05 in a later analysis. Cytomegalovirus status was reported to be diagnosed by the classifier with high specificity and sensitivity in both the original and validation cohorts.

The CDR3 starts with the cysteine, ends with the phenylalanine, and has 13 residues. Of all the DNA, just the CDR3 is kept, 39 bases in frame from base 1. The germline V gene (reference sequence) specifies LNHNV as CDR1 and YYDKDF as CDR2. Library method: the immunoSEQ multiplex PCR assay. The multiplex PCR relied on a mix of 60 forward primers for TCR Vbeta segments and 13 reverse primers for TCR Jbeta segments. The CDR3 region of rearranged TCR beta genes was amplified from genomic DNA with a multiplex PCR assay. The Illumina HiSeq System was used to sequence the amplified TCR beta libraries as 87-base-pair reads. On the authors' methods: Across the roughly 670 repertoires, a later analysis counted some 80 million unique TCR beta chains, about 10 million of which were shared by at least two donors. Raw reads were error-corrected and collapsed into unique sequences by a nearest-neighbor algorithm in which closely related sequences were merged to remove PCR and sequencing errors. Alignment of CDR3 sequences to IMGT reference sequences was used to assign V, D and J gene segments. For a sequence to be retained, a match of at least six nucleotides to both a V gene segment and a J gene segment was required. A rearrangement counted as productive if the CDR3 had no stop codons and remained in frame with V and J, and every other rearrangement counted as non-productive. CDR3 was defined according to IMGT convention as the region running from the second conserved V-encoded cysteine to the conserved J-encoded phenylalanine. The earlier analysis of 587 of the donors excluded sequences that lacked an unambiguous match to a single V gene segment. An earlier analysis of approximately 590 of the donors called V segments functional above 56.7% productive rearrangements and segregating when the between-donor standard deviation exceeded 5%. A statistical classification framework was built for diagnosing cytomegalovirus status from the catalog of TCR beta chain sequences. A later analysis assigned V and J genes by comparing TCR nucleotide sequences with IMGT/GENE-DB human TR gene sequences. In a later analysis, CDR3 sequences and most-parsimonious VDJ recombination scenarios were assigned using the TCRdist pipeline. In a later analysis, each TCR beta chain was defined by its CDR3 amino acid sequence together with its V-gene family, and reads without a unique V-gene family were excluded. A later analysis removed several hundred highly shared, low-generation-probability nucleotide sequences to deal with suspected cross-contamination and a sequencing artifact. In a later analysis, a clonal expansion index for each public chain was calculated from normalized within-repertoire ranks of inferred template counts. A later analysis computed generation probabilities with a VDJ recombination model fitted to out-of-frame rearrangements, and checked the results against IGoR. In a later analysis, hypergeometric tests were used to score TCR-TCR, TCR-HLA and TCR-CMV co-occurrence, with a repertoire-size bias correction applied to TCR pairs. False discovery rates were estimated in a later analysis by permuting HLA or CMV assignments 20 times. In a later analysis, co-occurring TCRs were grouped using DBSCAN, with TCRdist sequence similarity added in when clustering inside HLA-allele-positive subsets. Repertoires with fewer than 30,000 or more than 120,000 public chains were left out of co-occurrence clustering, as were about 5 repertoires with anomalous nucleotide sharing. TCRdb stores this immuneACCESS table with in-frame sequences only. Part of the clones is absent; in the studies checked, under half of the shortfall reflects unresolved V genes, and no reason is known for the rest. That table furnishes V, J and clone size, whereas the DNA furnished D and trimming. This sample has about 90,000 clones in its table, and 65% to 85% of those were observed once. Of the sample, 2.7% falls within the top ten clones.

In regard to this clone: Its antigen is still unknown. A read error may account for a junction end that differs from germline.

The cohort was made up of roughly 670 healthy bone marrow donors. All cohort members were sampled while nominally healthy, although unrecorded immune exposures were likely present. The donor tested CMV seronegative, placing the donor among the roughly 350 seronegative members of the cohort. A peripheral blood sample was provided by each donor, and peripheral blood mononuclear cells were used for TCR beta sequencing. Genomic DNA extraction from the blood cell samples was performed with the Qiagen DNeasy Blood Extraction Kit. This receptor chain uses TRBV15 and TRBJ1-5; tentative D gene TRBD1, with 5 bases matching. The TCR sequence derives from a young man in good health and CMV-seronegative. Sequenced sample: PBMCs. The nucleotide sequence is given as TGTGCCACCAGCAGTGGGGCGAATCGGCCCCAGCATTTT. Its product reads: CATSSGANRPQHF.